This T cell receptor beta chain was recovered during a study of control samples from healthy donors and cancer patients. Sequencing was performed with immunoSEQ multiplex PCR; in TCRdb, only in-frame clones are kept and a portion is missing. The sample gives some 170,000 clones, around 94% of which show up once; roughly 15% is in the top ten. V shed 8 bases and J shed 2 bases, with 13 bases lying between them. The CDR3 extends over 13 amino acids. This clone turned up a few times. The clonotype was recovered from a man between 60 and 75 years old with colorectal cancer. This chain uses TRBV12-3 or TRBV12-4 with TRBJ2-7, with D possibly matching TRBD2 (6 bases). The sample comprised PBMCs. CDR3: CASGARGPYEQYF. Written as DNA, the CDR3 is TGTGCCAGCGGCGCGCGGGGTCCCTACGAGCAGTACTTC.